Presented here are 10 T cell receptor beta chains from one specimen sequenced in a study of OX40 agonist ivuxolimab in advanced cancers. TCRdb's copy holds only in-frame clones and misses some; the assay was immunoSEQ multiplex PCR. The sample yields 25,000 to 35,000 clones, 80% to 90% seen once. The sequenced sample was CD4+ or CD8+ T cells sorted from blood, obtained in a trial of the OX40 agonist ivuxolimab. These receptor sequences come from an adult with an advanced solid tumor such as melanoma, head and neck, liver or kidney cancer.

The chain uses TRBV2 and TRBJ2-7, with 7 bases matching TRBD1. Germline V lookup: CDR1 SNHLY, CDR2 FYNNEI. With V trimmed by 10 bases and J by 0 bases, 12 bases remained unmatched. The CDR3 sequence is 15 residues long. The DNA of the CDR3 is TGTGCCATCCTCGAAGGACAGGCCCGCTCCTACGAGCAGTACTTC. It specifies CAILEGQARSYEQYF.

V and J are TRBV11-2 and TRBJ2-5; a weak D match, TRBD2 (5 bases). Germline CDR1 and CDR2: SGHAT and FQNNGV. V gave up 3 bases and J gave up 2 bases, with 16 bases separating them. This CDR3 is 16 amino acids long. The CDR3 DNA reads TGTGCCAGCAGCTTCCCCGGCTCGGGATTGCAAGAGACCCAGTACTTC. This sequence encodes CASSFPGSGLQETQYF.

V is TRBV5-1 and J is TRBJ2-1; TRBD1 matches at 7 bases. Losses at the gene ends were 4 bases for V and 8 bases for J; bases not matched to a gene: 18. Looked up from germline, CDR1 is SGHRS and CDR2 is YFSETQ. The CDR3 contains 17 residues. CDR3 sequence reads: CASSMSLETGRFYEQFF. CDR3 nucleotides: TGCGCCAGCAGCATGTCCCTCGAGACAGGGAGATTTTATGAGCAGTTCTTC. Full variable domain (missing parts from reference TRBV5-1 and TRBJ2-1): KAGVTQTPRYLIKTRGQQVTLSCSPISGHRSVSWYQQTPGQGLQFLFEYFSETQRNKGNFPGRFSGRQFSNSRSEMNVSTLELGDSALYLCASSMSLETGRFYEQFFGPGTRLTVL.

This chain joins TRBV9 and TRBJ2-3; D gene unclear. CDR3 length: 14 amino acids. The germline V gene encodes CDR1 SGDLS and CDR2 YYNGEE. Trimming cost V 4 bases and J 5 bases, with 14 bases left between them. This CDR3 is CASSPWDTGDTQYF. CDR3 nucleotides: TGTGCCAGCAGCCCCTGGGATACCGGAGATACGCAGTATTTT. Together with reference TRBV9 and TRBJ2-3, the CDR3 gives the full variable domain: DSGVTQTPKHLITATGQRVTLRCSPRSGDLSVYWYQQSLDQGLQFLIQYYNGEERAKGNILERFSAQQFPDLHSELNLSSLELGDSALYFCASSPWDTGDTQYFGPGTRLTVL.

The count of this clone is one. V is TRBV2 and J is TRBJ1-5, with 7 bases matching TRBD1. CDR1 is SNHLY, CDR2 FYNNEI, per germline. This CDR3 has 13 amino acids. V lost 8 bases and J lost 2; bases outside the gene matches: 3. DNA of the CDR3: TGTGCCAGCGGAGGGACAGGCAATCAGCCCCAGCATTTT. Translation gives CASGGTGNQPQHF.

This clone was seen once. This chain uses TRBV5-1 with TRBJ2-7, with D hard to call. There are 14 residues in the CDR3. Germline CDR1 reads SGHRS; CDR2 reads YFSETQ. V was clipped by 4 bases and J by 1 base, with 12 bases between them. The CDR3 protein is CASSPEYSSYEQYF. The CDR3 bases are TGCGCCAGCAGCCCTGAATACTCTTCCTACGAGCAGTACTTC.

V usage is TRBV21-1 and J usage is TRBJ2-5; the D call TRBD1 from the table was never checked on the DNA. TRBV21-1 is listed as a pseudogene. CDR3 length equals 17 residues. For the CDR3, the DNA is TGTGCCAGCAGCAAAGGACAGTACCCCGAAATTCTCGAGACCCAGTACTTC. Translating gives CASSKGQYPEILETQYF.

The chain joins TRBV6-6 to TRBJ2-7, with D possibly TRBD1 on 5 matching bases. The CDR3 has 16 amino acids. V was shortened by 5 bases and J by 2 bases, with 19 bases between the two germline ends. CDR1 is MNHNY and CDR2 is SVGAGI in the germline V gene (reference sequence). CDR3 amino acids: CASSTPDTTQTYEQYF. The CDR3 DNA reads TGTGCCAGCAGTACCCCGGACACGACCCAAACCTACGAGCAGTACTTC.

The table lists this clone with a few counts. The CDR3 DNA is TGCGCCAGCAGCTTGGGGGACACTGAAGCTTTCTTT. It is translated as CASSLGDTEAFF. V and J are TRBV5-1 and TRBJ1-1, with D unresolved. CDR3 length: 12 amino acids. Germline CDR1 is SGHRS and CDR2 is YFSETQ. Trimming shortened V by 0 bases and J by 3 bases, and 3 bases separated the two germline ends.

J is TRBJ2-1 and V is TRBV28, with 16 bases fitting TRBD2. The CDR3 totals 20 residues. V trimming: 2 bases; J trimming: 5 bases; junction bases outside the gene matches: 12. Per germline, CDR1 MDHEN and CDR2 SYDVKM. The chain's CDR3 is CASSLRPGTSGRAWDNEQFF. The CDR3 nucleotides read TGTGCCAGCAGTTTACGACCCGGGACTAGCGGGAGGGCTTGGGACAATGAGCAGTTCTTC.